The following is a TCR beta chain sequence with its context. Its cognate antigen is unknown. The sample belongs to a study of T cell responses to AZD1222 COVID-19 vaccine. General study results and limits: Mostly white British, mostly female donors; authors suggested clonal diversity may be underestimated. CD4 TCRs associated with vaccination spanned spike, dominating at 160-218 and 743-854.

Generated by immunoSEQ multiplex PCR, the TCRdb table keeps only in-frame clones and is missing some. The table lists 150,000 or so clones, 70% to 90% of them singletons, with less than 9.5% in the top ten. V lost 3 bases and J lost 2; bases outside the gene matches: 18. The CDR3 contains 20 residues. Germline V gene sequence: CDR1 MNHEY, CDR2 SMNVEV (reference sequence). Source: peripheral blood, taken on day 0 of AZD1222 vaccination. The chain joins TRBV27 to TRBJ2-7, with 11 nucleotides matching TRBD2. The source is an adult in good health. Here the CDR3 DNA reads TGTGCCAGCAGTTTTTTAGCGTCTAGCGGGAGGTCGAGATCGCCCTACGAGCAGTACTTC. Residues: CASSFLASSGRSRSPYEQYF.